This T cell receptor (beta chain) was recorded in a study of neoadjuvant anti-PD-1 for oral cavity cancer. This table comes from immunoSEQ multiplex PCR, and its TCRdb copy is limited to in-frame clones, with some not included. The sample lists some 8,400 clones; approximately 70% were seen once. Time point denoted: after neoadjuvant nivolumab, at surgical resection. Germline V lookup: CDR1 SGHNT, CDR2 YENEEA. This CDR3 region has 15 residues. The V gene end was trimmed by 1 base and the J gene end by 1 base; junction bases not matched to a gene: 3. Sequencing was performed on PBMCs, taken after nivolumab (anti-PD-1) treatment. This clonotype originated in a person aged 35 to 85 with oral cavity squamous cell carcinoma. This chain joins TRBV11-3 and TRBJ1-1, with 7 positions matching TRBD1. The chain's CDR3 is CASSLGTGENTEAFF. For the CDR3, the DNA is TGTGCCAGCAGCTTAGGGACAGGTGAGAACACTGAAGCTTTCTTT.